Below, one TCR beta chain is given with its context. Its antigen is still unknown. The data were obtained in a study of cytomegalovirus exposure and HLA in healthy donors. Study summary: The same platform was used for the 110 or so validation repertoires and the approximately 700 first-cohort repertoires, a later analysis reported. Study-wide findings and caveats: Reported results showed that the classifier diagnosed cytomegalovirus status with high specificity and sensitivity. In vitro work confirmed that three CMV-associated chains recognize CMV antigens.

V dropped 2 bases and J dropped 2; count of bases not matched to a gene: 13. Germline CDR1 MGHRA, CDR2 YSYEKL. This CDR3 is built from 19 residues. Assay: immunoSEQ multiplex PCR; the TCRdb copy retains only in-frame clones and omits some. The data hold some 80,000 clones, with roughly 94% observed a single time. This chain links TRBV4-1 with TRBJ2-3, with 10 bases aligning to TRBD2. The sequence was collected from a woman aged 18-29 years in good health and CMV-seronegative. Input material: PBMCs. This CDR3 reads CASSQPKLASGGSTDTQYF. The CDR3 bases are TGCGCCAGCAGCCAACCGAAACTGGCTAGCGGGGGTTCCACAGATACGCAGTATTTT.